This TCR beta chain was captured by sequencing in a study of blood T cell repertoires in COVID-19. Across the whole study: Samples came from the United States, Italy and Spain, spanning acute and convalescent COVID-19. Sample material is recorded as cDNA or gDNA derived from T cells, B-cell-depleted T cells, or PBMCs.

There are 14 residues in the CDR3. Germline V lookup: CDR1 MNHEY, CDR2 SVGEGT. V gave up 3 bases and J gave up 9 bases, with 17 bases separating them. Original methodology: Amplification from reference gene primers served as the basis for estimated nucleated cell counts. Using immunoSEQ multiplex PCR, the repertoire was profiled, and TCRdb retains in-frame clones only, with some absent. V and J calls and clone size are copied from that table; D and trimming were computed from the DNA. Altogether about 360,000 clones are present, about four fifths being singletons, with the ten largest covering more than 0.85%.

The chain has TRBV6-2 or TRBV6-3 and TRBJ2-5; D possibly corresponds to TRBD2 (5 bases). The sequence was obtained from a human donor with acute or convalescent COVID-19. The donor label of this sample is uncertain. Source material: peripheral blood. CDR3 coding DNA: TGTGCCAGCAGTTATACTCCGACTAAGAGGGCCCAGTACTTC. Its protein product is CASSYTPTKRAQYF.